The 32 T cell receptor beta chains reported below all come from one sample, sequenced in a study of beta chain features in type 1 diabetes. The sequenced template was cDNA made from the entire isolated RNA. Clones were read by immunoSEQ multiplex PCR, and TCRdb kept only the in-frame ones, dropping some. The table records around 300,000 clones, approximately 8.1% of them present only once. The sample consisted of central memory CD4+ T cells from blood. Receptors originate from a woman under 30 in good health.

In its sample, this clone was seen a few times. The chain employs TRBV11-2 and TRBJ2-5, with D perhaps matching TRBD1 or TRBD2 (5 bases each). The CDR3 is 16 residues long. Trimming shortened V by 3 bases and J by 3 bases, and 17 bases separated the two germline ends. CDR1 is SGHAT and CDR2 is FQNNGV in the germline V gene. This CDR3 reads CASSLGALRGKETQYF. DNA for the CDR3: TGTGCCAGCAGCTTGGGAGCTTTGAGGGGAAAAGAGACCCAGTACTTC.

This clone has only a few counts. The CDR3 DNA follows: TGCGCCAGCAGCGACGGACTGAACACCGGGGAGCTGTTTTTT. Protein sequence: CASSDGLNTGELFF. The chain employs TRBV5-1 and TRBJ2-2; D may be TRBD2 (5 bases). The CDR3 is 14 amino acids. The germline gives CDR1 SGHRS, CDR2 YFSETQ. Trimming took off 4 bases at V and 1 base at J, with 8 bases between the two ends. The variable domain in full, completed from reference TRBV5-1 and TRBJ2-2, reads KAGVTQTPRYLIKTRGQQVTLSCSPISGHRSVSWYQQTPGQGLQFLFEYFSETQRNKGNFPGRFSGRQFSNSRSEMNVSTLELGDSALYLCASSDGLNTGELFFGEGSRLTVL.

Many counts were recorded for this clone. The V gene is TRBV10-3, the J gene TRBJ2-6; D not resolved. Germline loops: CDR1 ENHRY, CDR2 SYGVKD. The CDR3 totals 15 residues. V was trimmed by 5 bases and J by 0 bases, leaving 8 bases between them. The CDR3 DNA reads as TGTGCCATCAGTCCGTCGGTCTCTGGGGCCAACGTCCTGACTTTC. Translation gives CAISPSVSGANVLTF.

The J gene is TRBJ1-2, the V gene TRBV6-1; D might be TRBD1 (6 bases). The V gene lost 5 bases and the J gene lost 11 bases, with 21 bases spanning the gap. The germline V gene encodes CDR1 MNHNS and CDR2 SASEGT. The CDR3 sequence is 14 residues long. The CDR3 sequence: CASSKSAEPQGYTF. The DNA for the CDR3 is TGTGCCAGCAGTAAAAGCGCGGAGCCTCAGGGGTACACCTTC.

The chain recombines TRBV10-3 with TRBJ1-4, with D unclear. The CDR3 is 10 amino acids. The germline V and J ends were trimmed by 10 bases and 14 bases, with 14 bases remaining between them. Germline V gives CDR1 ENHRY, CDR2 SYGVKD. The CDR3 spells CASGLLQLFF. In DNA form, the CDR3 reads TGTGCCAGCGGCCTTCTCCAGCTGTTTTTT.

This clone came up a few times. The chain couples TRBV5-1 to TRBJ2-7, with 7 bases matching TRBD2. The CDR3 covers 16 residues. V gave up 6 bases and J gave up 2 bases; unmatched junction bases: 14. Germline V CDR1 and CDR2: SGHRS, YFSETQ. CDR3 sequence (DNA): TGCGCCAGCACTCGCGGGGGTCGGGCCGACACCTACGAGCAGTACTTC. Translating gives CASTRGGRADTYEQYF.

The chain uses TRBV9 and TRBJ2-3; maybe TRBD2 (5 bases). Trimming took 0 bases from V and 2 from J, leaving 10 bases between them. CDR1 is SGDLS, CDR2 YYNGEE, per germline. This CDR3 has 15 amino acids. The CDR3 DNA follows: TGTGCCAGCAGCGTAGTAGACGGGAACACAGATACGCAGTATTTT. Translated: CASSVVDGNTDTQYF.

V is TRBV13 and J is TRBJ2-5; TRBD1 or TRBD2 may be the D gene (7 bases each). Germline CDR1 reads PRHDT; CDR2 reads FYEKMQ (reference sequence). The V end was cut by 5 bases, the J end by 2 bases, with 24 bases between. The CDR3 runs 18 residues. The CDR3 nucleotides read TGTGCCAGCAGCCAAGACAGGGACGGGGGGATTGGGCAAGAGACCCAGTACTTC. Protein product: CASSQDRDGGIGQETQYF.

This clone was detected a few times. The chain joins TRBV27 to TRBJ1-4, with D uncertain. The CDR3 extends over 15 amino acids. Germline assignment: CDR1 MNHEY and CDR2 SMNVEV (reference sequence). Trimming removed 5 bases at V and 0 bases at J, with 10 bases between. The CDR3 loop reads CASSPLGTTNEKLFF. CDR3 sequence (DNA): TGTGCCAGCAGTCCCCTGGGGACAACTAATGAAAAACTGTTTTTT. The complete variable domain, with remaining parts taken from reference TRBV27 and TRBJ1-4, reads EAQVTQNPRYLITVTGKKLTVTCSQNMNHEYMSWYRQDPGLGLRQIYYSMNVEVTDKGDVPEGYKVSRKEKRNFPLILESPSPNQTSLYFCASSPLGTTNEKLFFGSGTQLSVL.

This clone was seen only a few times. The chain is built from TRBV7-2 and TRBJ2-2; possible D gene TRBD1, 6 bases. Germline lookup yields CDR1 SGHTA and CDR2 FQGNSA. Trimming removed 5 bases at V and 6 bases at J, with 10 bases between. This CDR3 has 13 amino acids. The CDR3 DNA sequence: TGTGCCAGCAGCGTCACAGGGCCCGGGGAGCTGTTTTTT. Protein product: CASSVTGPGELFF.

A few counts support this clone. The chain has TRBV2 and TRBJ1-4; 7 bases are shared with TRBD1. Germline lookup yields CDR1 SNHLY and CDR2 FYNNEI. The CDR3 has 15 amino acids. J lost 10 bases, V lost 6 bases, and 14 bases had no gene match. The CDR3 bases are TGTGCCAGCAGCTACAACCGGGACAGCCGGGGAAAACTGTTTTTT. Translating gives CASSYNRDSRGKLFF.

This clone was observed a few times. The chain couples TRBV7-8 to TRBJ2-7; D ambiguous. This CDR3 region has 14 residues. V was clipped by 3 bases and J by 0 bases, with 9 bases between them. CDR1 SGHVS and CDR2 FQNEAQ come from the germline V gene. The CDR3 region has the DNA TGTGCCAGCAGCTTCAAATTGATCTCCTACGAGCAGTACTTC. Protein sequence: CASSFKLISYEQYF.

V is TRBV30 and J is TRBJ2-1, with 7 bases fitting TRBD1. CDR1 and CDR2 from the germline V gene are GTSNPN and SVGIG (reference sequence). The CDR3 runs to 14 residues. The junction had 7 bases not matched to a gene; V was cut back by 3 bases and J by 5 bases. The CDR3 DNA follows: TGTGCCTGGAGGCCGCCCGGGACAGACAATGAGCAGTTCTTC. Translation gives CAWRPPGTDNEQFF.

This clone was counted between two and nine times. CDR3 region: CASTGDRSYEQYV. The CDR3 DNA is TGTGCCAGCACCGGAGACAGATCCTACGAGCAGTACGTC. The chain recombines TRBV28 with TRBJ2-7; possible D gene TRBD1, 5 bases. There are 13 residues in the CDR3. Germline V gene data show CDR1 as MDHEN and CDR2 as SYDVKM. Trimming took 7 bases from V and 1 from J, leaving 11 bases between them.

There are a few counts of this clone. The chain joins TRBV11-1 to TRBJ2-1; the match to TRBD1 covers 8 bases. This CDR3 has 15 residues. CDR1 is SGHAT, CDR2 FQDESV, per germline (reference sequence). The ends lost 1 base at V and 7 bases at J; junction bases unmatched: 6. CDR3 DNA sequence: TGTGCCAGCAGCTTAGGGACAGGGATTCTTAATGAGCAGTTCTTC. Amino acids: CASSLGTGILNEQFF. Full variable domain (missing parts from reference TRBV11-1 and TRBJ2-1): EAEVAQSPRYKITEKSQAVAFWCDPISGHATLYWYRQILGQGPELLVQFQDESVVDDSQLPKDRFSAERLKGVDSTLKIQPAELGDSAMYLCASSLGTGILNEQFFGPGTRLTVL.

The J gene is TRBJ2-5, the V gene TRBV7-9; no firm D call. Looked up from germline, CDR1 is SEHNR and CDR2 is FQNEAQ (reference sequence). The CDR3 is made up of 16 amino acids. V was clipped by 1 base and J by 2 bases, with 14 bases between them. The CDR3 reads CASSLEGLASQETQYF. For the CDR3, the DNA is TGTGCCAGCAGCTTAGAGGGCTTGGCCAGTCAAGAGACCCAGTACTTC.

V usage is TRBV19 and J usage is TRBJ2-1; 10 positions agree with TRBD2. The CDR3 runs to 14 residues. The junction had 5 bases not matched to a gene; V was cut back by 5 bases and J by 7 bases. Germline CDR1 and CDR2: LNHDA and SQIVND (reference sequence). The CDR3 DNA reads TGTGCCAGTAGTGTAGCGGGGGGTGTGAATGAGCAGTTCTTC. Its protein is CASSVAGGVNEQFF.

This clone came up a few times. This rearrangement joins TRBV7-3 to TRBJ2-2, with D possibly matching TRBD1 (5 bases). The CDR3 is 15 amino acids. Germline CDR1 SGHTA, CDR2 FQGTGA. Trimming shortened V by 5 bases and J by 7 bases, and 17 bases separated the two germline ends. CDR3 loop: CASSADPRGVGELFF. DNA for the CDR3: TGTGCCAGCAGCGCGGACCCAAGGGGTGTCGGGGAGCTGTTTTTT.

The J gene is TRBJ1-2, the V gene TRBV2, with unresolved D. The CDR3 totals 14 residues. Per germline, CDR1 SNHLY and CDR2 FYNNEI. V lost 1 base, J lost 1 base, and 7 bases lay in between. CDR3 bases: TGTGCCAGCAGTGAAGGGAGGCTTAACTATGGCTACACCTTC. Translated: CASSEGRLNYGYTF.

This clone has a handful of counts. The rearrangement links TRBV7-3 to TRBJ2-1; TRBD2 might be the D (5 bases). From germline, CDR1 is SGHTA and CDR2 FQGTGA. The CDR3 runs to 12 residues. Trimming took 1 base from V and 8 from J, leaving 6 bases between them. The CDR3 nucleotides are TGTGCCAGCAGCTTAAGCGGGCATGAGCAGTTCTTC. Its translation: CASSLSGHEQFF.

CDR3 loop: CASTGLAGRFYEQYF. DNA for the CDR3: TGTGCCAGCACAGGACTAGCGGGAAGGTTCTACGAGCAGTACTTC. J is TRBJ2-7 and V is TRBV2; 12 bases align to TRBD2. Per the germline V gene, CDR1 is SNHLY and CDR2 is FYNNEI. This CDR3 has 15 residues. The trim removed 7 bases at V and 3 bases at J, leaving 7 bases unmatched.

V usage is TRBV30 and J usage is TRBJ2-3; 10 nucleotides match TRBD1. The V and J ends lost 2 bases and 5 bases, in that order; junction bases with no gene match: 10. Germline assignment: CDR1 GTSNPN and CDR2 SVGIG (reference sequence). CDR3 length equals 16 residues. The CDR3 here is CAWSRTGQGVRDTQYF. As DNA, the CDR3 is TGTGCCTGGAGTAGGACCGGACAGGGGGTTAGAGATACGCAGTATTTT.

This chain connects TRBV5-1 to TRBJ1-3; D possibly corresponds to TRBD1 (5 bases). This CDR3 is 15 amino acids long. The V end lost 3 bases, the J end lost 0 bases, and 10 bases lay between the germline ends. CDR1 and CDR2 from the germline V gene are SGHRS and YFSETQ. The CDR3 DNA follows: TGCGCCAGCAGCTGGGACCCCAGCTCTGGAAACACCATATATTTT. It encodes CASSWDPSSGNTIYF.

J is TRBJ2-5 and V is TRBV6-5; 12 positions agree with TRBD2. Trimming cost V 7 bases and J 5 bases; bases outside gene matches: 8. This CDR3 contains 15 residues. The V gene's germline CDR1 is MNHEY and CDR2 SVGAGI. CDR3 DNA sequence: TGTGCCAGCACCTCGGGACTAGCGGGTCCTGAGACCCAGTACTTC. It translates to CASTSGLAGPETQYF.

At least ten counts were recorded for this clone. The chain has TRBV4-3 and TRBJ1-3; unclear D gene. Per the germline V gene, CDR1 is LGHNA and CDR2 is YSLEER. Trimming left V 3 bases short and J 4 bases short, with 13 bases between. The CDR3 has 15 amino acids. Written as DNA, the CDR3 is TGCGCCAGCAGCCAGGACCGGGTCTTAGGAAACACCATATATTTT. The encoded protein is CASSQDRVLGNTIYF.

This clone showed up just a few times. This chain connects TRBV7-2 to TRBJ2-2; D uncertain. The CDR3 has 15 amino acids. V lost 3 bases and J lost 5, with 13 bases in between. Germline V lookup: CDR1 SGHTA, CDR2 FQGNSA. For the CDR3, the DNA is TGTGCCAGCAGCTTCACCGGGCCACCAACCGGGGAGCTGTTTTTT. Residues: CASSFTGPPTGELFF.

At least ten counts were recorded for this clone. The gene calls are TRBV7-9 and TRBJ1-4; 7 positions agree with TRBD1. The CDR3 has 14 amino acids. From germline, CDR1 is SEHNR and CDR2 FQNEAQ (reference sequence). V trimming: 5 bases; J trimming: 8 bases; junction bases outside the gene matches: 8. The CDR3 DNA sequence: TGTGCCAGCAGCGTACAGGGGTCAGGCGAAAAACTGTTTTTT. This translates into CASSVQGSGEKLFF.

The chain carries TRBV9 and TRBJ2-2; 8 nucleotides line up with TRBD2. Unmatched junction bases numbered 8, after V lost 6 bases and J lost 4 bases. The CDR3 sequence is 15 residues long. Germline V CDR1 and CDR2: SGDLS, YYNGEE. The CDR3 DNA is TGTGCCAGCACCCGGGGGGGCCGGGGCACCGGGGAGCTGTTTTTT. Translation: CASTRGGRGTGELFF.

There are a few counts of this clone. The chain is built from TRBV6-5 and TRBJ2-1, with D perhaps TRBD2 (5 bases). V lost 3 bases to trimming and J lost 9 bases, with 15 bases between them. The CDR3 totals 14 residues. The germline CDR1 and CDR2 sequences are MNHEY and SVGAGI. The CDR3 DNA follows: TGTGCCAGCAGTTATCGCCTAGCTCAGACTGAGCAGTTCTTC. Protein sequence: CASSYRLAQTEQFF.

The chain carries TRBV6-1 and TRBJ1-1, with a tentative D call TRBD1 (6 bases). The CDR3 length is 15 residues. Between the trimmed V and J ends, which lost 6 bases and 0 bases, there was a span of 14 bases. In germline, CDR1 is MNHNS, CDR2 SASEGT. The CDR3 loop reads CASSARTVLNTEAFF. The CDR3 DNA follows: TGTGCCAGCAGCGCCCGGACAGTTCTGAACACTGAAGCTTTCTTT.

In its sample, this clone was seen a few times. V gene TRBV7-3 combines with J gene TRBJ2-4, with 12 nucleotides matching TRBD1. This CDR3 spans 17 amino acids. Germline V gene lookup returns CDR1 SGHTA and CDR2 FQGTGA. Trimming at V came to 0 bases and at J to 7 bases, leaving 7 bases not matched to a gene. The CDR3 spells CASSLTSGTGGQNIQYF. The CDR3 region has the DNA TGTGCCAGCAGCTTAACGTCCGGGACAGGGGGCCAGAACATTCAGTACTTC.

The rearrangement joins TRBV27 to TRBJ1-1; unclear D gene. CDR1 and CDR2 (germline): MNHEY, SMNVEV (reference sequence). V gave up 8 bases and J gave up 8 bases, with 12 bases separating them. The CDR3 covers 11 residues. For the CDR3, the DNA is TGTGCCAGCGGCCGCGTCACCGAAGCTTTCTTT. Translating gives CASGRVTEAFF.